This TCR beta chain was obtained from a study of blood T cells in healthy people across ages. This clonotype has a handful of counts. The CDR3 is 11 residues long. With 7 bases clipped from V and 12 bases from J, the junction kept 8 bases outside the gene matches. CDR1 and CDR2 from the germline V gene are SQVTM and ANQGSEA. A J-beta primer mix and a sample-barcoded 5' primer were used in a second PCR of roughly 6 to 11 cycles. The authors tagged each cDNA molecule using a template-switch adaptor with 12 random nucleotides. TCRdb ran MiXCR on the 5' RACE reads and lists one entry per CDR3 protein. This table has about 800,000 distinct CDR3 sequences, roughly 25% appearing once. Another study also made use of these data, one on T cells of mothers and their children. That paper states: At a rate of approximately 1.5 ug per 15 ul, cDNA synthesis received all of the extracted RNA. When mothers and children were related, their normalized repertoire overlap, which was always slightly higher, did not differ significantly from that of unrelated pairs.

The specimen sequenced was blood. The chain links TRBV29-1 to TRBJ2-2, with TRBD1 identical over 7 bases. The TCR sequence derives from a boy aged 5-17 years in good health. CDR3 DNA sequence: TGCAGCGGGCGGGTGACAGGGAAGCTGTTTTTT. Amino acids: CSGRVTGKLFF.